These 13 T cell receptor beta chains share one sample of origin, sequenced in a study of T cells in Graves' hyperthyroidism and ophthalmopathy. Regions amplified from RNA transcripts were the TCR beta CDR3 regions. An initial round of RT-PCR targeting the TCR CDR3 relied on the HTBI primer set. TCRdb re-called the multiplex PCR reads with MiXCR, one entry per CDR3 protein. The sample lists some 700,000 distinct CDR3 sequences; roughly 17% were seen once. Sequenced material: blood. The receptor set was obtained from a man aged 50-60 years with Graves' hyperthyroidism.

This clonotype was observed a few times. This rearrangement joins TRBV7-9 to TRBJ1-2; D might be TRBD1 (5 bases). The germline CDR1 and CDR2 sequences are SEHNR and FQNEAQ (reference sequence). The CDR3 length is 13 residues. The germline V and J ends were trimmed by 7 bases and 8 bases, with 17 bases remaining between them. The CDR3 loop is CASTFWGFYGYTF. In nucleotides, the CDR3 is TGTGCCAGCACCTTTTGGGGGTTCTACGGCTACACCTTC.

This clonotype was detected a few times. J is TRBJ1-2 and V is TRBV29-1; D ambiguous. The V end lost 2 bases, the J end lost 8 bases, and 3 bases lay between the germline ends. Per germline, CDR1 SQVTM and CDR2 ANQGSEA. This CDR3 comprises 9 residues. The CDR3 protein is CSVEIGYTF. The CDR3 bases are TGCAGCGTTGAAATAGGCTACACCTTC.

This clonotype was observed at least ten times. J is TRBJ2-3 and V is TRBV2, with TRBD2 as a possible D gene (6 bases). Germline loops: CDR1 SNHLY, CDR2 FYNNEI. CDR3 length: 15 amino acids. Trimming left V 3 bases short and J 0 bases short, with 10 bases between. As DNA, the CDR3 is TGTGCCAGCAGTGAGGGGGGATGGAGCACAGATACGCAGTATTTT. It encodes CASSEGGWSTDTQYF.

The gene calls are TRBV5-1 and TRBJ2-7, with 7 bases fitting TRBD2. The CDR3 is 15 amino acids. Germline V gene sequence: CDR1 SGHRS, CDR2 YFSETQ. V lost 0 bases, J lost 3 bases, and 6 bases stayed unmatched. The CDR3 DNA is TGCGCCAGCAGCTTGGTGTCCCTAGCGGACTACGAGCAGTACTTC. Protein sequence: CASSLVSLADYEQYF.

The gene calls are TRBV13 and TRBJ1-1; D is ambiguous. The germline gives CDR1 PRHDT, CDR2 FYEKMQ (reference sequence). The length of the CDR3 is 12 residues. The V gene lost 6 bases and the J gene lost 3 bases, with 8 bases spanning the gap. CDR3 amino acids: CASRVGDTEAFF. The CDR3 coding sequence is TGTGCCAGCAGGGTGGGCGACACTGAAGCTTTCTTT.

Of note for this clonotype: A junction end diverges from the germline sequence, so it may reflect a read error. This chain joins TRBV19 and TRBJ1-2, with D hard to call. Per the germline V gene, CDR1 is LNHDA and CDR2 is SQIVND (reference sequence). This CDR3 region has 12 residues. CDR3 sequence reads: CASSRSNYRYTF. DNA for the CDR3: TGTGCCAGTAGCAGATCTAACTATCGCTACACCTTC.

The sample holds many counts of this clonotype. The chain uses TRBV27 and TRBJ1-1; 8 nucleotides match TRBD1. The CDR3 extends over 14 amino acids. Trimming took 7 bases from V and 4 from J; bases not matched to a gene: 8. Germline V lookup: CDR1 MNHEY, CDR2 SMNVEV (reference sequence). This CDR3 reads CASTWRTGSTEAFF. The CDR3, as DNA: TGTGCCAGCACCTGGCGGACAGGGAGCACTGAAGCTTTCTTT.

There are a few counts of this clonotype. The chain recombines TRBV5-4 with TRBJ2-7; 9 nucleotides agree with TRBD2. The V segment lost 7 bases and the J segment 5 bases; nucleotides outside the gene matches: 7. This CDR3 region has 13 residues. Germline CDR1 SGHNT, CDR2 YYREEE (reference sequence). The CDR3 here is CASLAGGSHEQYF. In nucleotides, the CDR3 is TGTGCCAGCCTCGCGGGGGGGAGCCACGAGCAGTACTTC.

This clonotype was seen ten or more times. In DNA form, the CDR3 reads TGTGCCAGCAGTTTACCCCTCGGACAGGTCACAGATACGCAGTATTTT. Encoded protein: CASSLPLGQVTDTQYF. The chain is built from TRBV28 and TRBJ2-3; TRBD1 matches 7 bases. J lost 2 bases, V lost 2 bases, and 7 bases had no gene match. Germline CDR1 and CDR2: MDHEN and SYDVKM. There are 16 residues in the CDR3.

This clonotype was picked up many times. The gene calls are TRBV30 and TRBJ1-1; D remains unclear. CDR1 GTSNPN and CDR2 SVGIG come from the germline V gene (reference sequence). V dropped 1 base and J dropped 1 base, with 10 bases sitting between them. The CDR3 length is 14 residues. The CDR3 is CAWSAGPENTEAFF. Written as DNA, the CDR3 is TGTGCCTGGAGTGCTGGACCGGAGAACACTGAAGCTTTCTTT.

V gene TRBV6-1 combines with J gene TRBJ2-1; no reliable D call. Germline V lookup: CDR1 MNHNS, CDR2 SASEGT. V was trimmed by 6 bases and J by 7 bases, leaving 13 bases between them. This CDR3 comprises 13 residues. DNA of the CDR3: TGTGCCAGCAGAAAACCCGTGGGGAATGAGCAGTTCTTC. This sequence encodes CASRKPVGNEQFF.

This clonotype occurred once. The chain joins TRBV9 to TRBJ1-1; D unresolved. V was trimmed by 3 bases and J by 3 bases, leaving 12 bases between them. The germline CDR1 and CDR2 sequences are SGDLS and YYNGEE. The CDR3 extends over 14 amino acids. The CDR3 region has the DNA TGTGCCAGCAGCGATGGCGGATCCCACACTGAAGCTTTCTTT. Protein product: CASSDGGSHTEAFF.

The table lists this clonotype with many counts. V usage is TRBV6-1 and J usage is TRBJ2-1; 11 nucleotides match TRBD2. This CDR3 has 16 amino acids. J was trimmed by 10 bases and V by 0 bases; bases with no gene match: 8. In germline, CDR1 is MNHNS, CDR2 SASEGT. The CDR3 DNA sequence: TGTGCCAGCAGTGAAGCGCATAGCGGGAGGGTCGACGAGCAGTTCTTC. Translation: CASSEAHSGRVDEQFF.